This T cell receptor (beta chain) appears in the sequencing data of a study of regulatory T cells in long-lasting Graves disease. TCR beta libraries were built with iRepertoire HTBI primers and Arm-PCR of CDR3 regions. TCRdb recomputed calls from the multiplex PCR reads with MiXCR, one row per CDR3 protein. Of 500,000 or so distinct CDR3 sequences in the sample, around 13% were seen once. The table lists this clonotype with a few counts. This CDR3 is built from 19 residues. V shed 6 bases and J 0 bases; nucleotides not matched to a gene: 10. The V gene's germline CDR1 is SNHLY and CDR2 FYNNEI. The sample's time point: newly diagnosed GD, antithyroid drugs for less than 3 months. The TCR library was made from RNA that had been extracted from PBMCs in TRIzol. These data were also reused for a study on T cells in Graves' hyperthyroidism and ophthalmopathy. That study reports: Patients were aged 18 to 65, had disease duration under 2 months, and had newly diagnosed hyperthyroidism. Onset of ophthalmopathy came a median approximately 6 months after the model predicted it.

This TCR came from a woman aged 45-65 years with Graves disease. This sequence joins TRBV2 and TRBJ2-6; 11 positions agree with TRBD2. The sequencing used peripheral blood mononuclear cells (PBMCs), collected at new diagnosis, from a patient treated with antithyroid drugs. CDR3 DNA: TGTGCCAGCAGCGTTAGGACTAGCGGGCCCCTCTCTGGGGCCAACGTCCTGACTTTC. Its translation: CASSVRTSGPLSGANVLTF.